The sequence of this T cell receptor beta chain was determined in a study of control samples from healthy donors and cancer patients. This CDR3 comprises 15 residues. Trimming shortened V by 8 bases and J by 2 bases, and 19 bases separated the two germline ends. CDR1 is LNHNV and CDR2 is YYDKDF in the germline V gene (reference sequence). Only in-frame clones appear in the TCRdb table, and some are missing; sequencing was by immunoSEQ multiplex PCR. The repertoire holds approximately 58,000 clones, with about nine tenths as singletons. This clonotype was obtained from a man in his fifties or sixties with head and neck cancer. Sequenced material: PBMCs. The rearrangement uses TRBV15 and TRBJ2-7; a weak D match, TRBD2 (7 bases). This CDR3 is CATDGAGHSTYEQYF. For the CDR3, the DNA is TGTGCCACCGACGGAGCGGGACACTCTACCTACGAGCAGTACTTC.